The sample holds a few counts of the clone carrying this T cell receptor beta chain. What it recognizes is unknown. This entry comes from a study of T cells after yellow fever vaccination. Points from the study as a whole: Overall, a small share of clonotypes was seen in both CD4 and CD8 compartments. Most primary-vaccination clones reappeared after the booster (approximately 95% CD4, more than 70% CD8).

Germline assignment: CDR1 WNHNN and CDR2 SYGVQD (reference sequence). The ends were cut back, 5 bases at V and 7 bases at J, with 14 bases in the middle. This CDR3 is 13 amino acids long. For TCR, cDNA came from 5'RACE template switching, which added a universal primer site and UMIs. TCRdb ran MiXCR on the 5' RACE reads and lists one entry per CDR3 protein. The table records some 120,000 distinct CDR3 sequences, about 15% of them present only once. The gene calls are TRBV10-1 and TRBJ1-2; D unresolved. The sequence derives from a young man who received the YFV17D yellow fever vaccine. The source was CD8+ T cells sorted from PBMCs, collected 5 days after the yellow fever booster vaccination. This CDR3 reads CASSMTAGSGYTF. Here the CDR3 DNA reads TGCGCCAGCAGTATGACGGCCGGGTCTGGCTACACCTTC.